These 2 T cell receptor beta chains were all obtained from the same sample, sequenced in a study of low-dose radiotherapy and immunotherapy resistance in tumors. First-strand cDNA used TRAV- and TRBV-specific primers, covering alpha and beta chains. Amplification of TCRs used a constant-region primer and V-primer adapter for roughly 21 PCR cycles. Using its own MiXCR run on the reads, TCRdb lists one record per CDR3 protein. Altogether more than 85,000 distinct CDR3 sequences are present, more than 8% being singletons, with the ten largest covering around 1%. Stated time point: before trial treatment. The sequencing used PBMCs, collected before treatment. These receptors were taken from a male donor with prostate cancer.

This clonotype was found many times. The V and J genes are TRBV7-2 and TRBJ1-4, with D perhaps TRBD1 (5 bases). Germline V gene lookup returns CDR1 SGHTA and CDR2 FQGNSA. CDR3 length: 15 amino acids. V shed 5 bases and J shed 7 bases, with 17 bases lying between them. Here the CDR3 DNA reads TGTGCCAGCAGCGAGGGCCGAGGAAGGGGTGAAAAACTGTTTTTT. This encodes CASSEGRGRGEKLFF. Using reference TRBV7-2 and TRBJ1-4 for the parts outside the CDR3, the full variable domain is GAGVSQSPSNKVTEKGKDVELRCDPISGHTALYWYRQSLGQGLEFLIYFQGNSAPDKSGLPSDRFSAERTGGSVSTLTIQRTQQEDSAVYLCASSEGRGRGEKLFFGSGTQLSVL.

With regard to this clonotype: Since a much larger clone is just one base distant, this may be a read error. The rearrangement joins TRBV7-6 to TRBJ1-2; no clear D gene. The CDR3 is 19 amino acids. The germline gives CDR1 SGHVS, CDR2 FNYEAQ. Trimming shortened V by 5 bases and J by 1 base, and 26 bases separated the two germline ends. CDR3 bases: TGTGCCAGCAGCGACGGCTTCGGGAACCTGGGCCCGGGTAACTATGGCTACACCTTC. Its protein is CASSDGFGNLGPGNYGYTF.